A selection of T cell receptor beta chains follows, all from one sample in a study of blood T cell repertoires in COVID-19. Sequenced by immunoSEQ multiplex PCR; TCRdb stores in-frame clones only, minus some. The data show 28,000 or so clones, 91% seen once. The source material was peripheral blood. These receptors came from a human donor with active COVID-19. The donor label of this sample is uncertain. CDR3s include the opening cysteine and the closing phenylalanine or tryptophan. The D gene is left open where the match is weak. Some rows mark clone size as missing; the rest say once, few, many or name a class of expanded clone.

DNA: TGTGCCAGCAGCCAAGCCAGGACTAGCGGGACAGATACGCAGTATTTT
CDR3: CASSQARTSGTDTQYF
size: .
V: TRBV4-2
J: TRBJ2-3
D: TRBD2

DNA: TGTGCCAGCAGTTTTCAACAGGGTCATCAGCCCCAGCATTTT
CDR3: CASSFQQGHQPQHF
size: .
V: TRBV6-2/TRBV6-3
J: TRBJ1-5
D: .

DNA: TGCGCCAGCAGCCTGGGGGGGACTCCCACAGGAGAGCAGTTCTTC
CDR3: CASSLGGTPTGEQFF
size: once
V: TRBV4-3
J: TRBJ2-1
D: TRBD2

DNA: TGTGCCAGCAGCGTAGGGGCGGCGGGAGCGACCGGGGAGCTGTTTTTT
CDR3: CASSVGAAGATGELFF
size: .
V: TRBV9
J: TRBJ2-2
D: TRBD2

DNA: TGTGCCAGCAGCTTACTGCGGGAACTACAGCAGTATTTT
CDR3: CASSLLRELQQYF
size: .
V: TRBV7-8
J: TRBJ2-3
D: .

DNA: TGTGCCAGCCGACTAGCGGGAGGGCAGGGCCCCTCCTACAATGAGCAGTTCTTC
CDR3: CASRLAGGQGPSYNEQFF
size: .
V: TRBV28
J: TRBJ2-1
D: TRBD2

DNA: TGTGCCAGCAGCTTAGTTCTCGGGAATGGCTACACCTTC
CDR3: CASSLVLGNGYTF
size: .
V: TRBV7-9
J: TRBJ1-2
D: .

DNA: TGTGCCAGCAGCGCTAGGACAGGGGCATGGGAGCAGTACTTC
CDR3: CASSARTGAWEQYF
size: .
V: TRBV2
J: TRBJ2-7
D: TRBD1

DNA: TGTGCCAGCAGCCCTACTGTGAACACCGGGGAGCTGTTTTTT
CDR3: CASSPTVNTGELFF
size: .
V: TRBV7-3
J: TRBJ2-2
D: .

DNA: TGTGCCAGCAGTTTTAGCGGGACCTACAATGAGCAGTTCTTC
CDR3: CASSFSGTYNEQFF
size: once
V: TRBV27
J: TRBJ2-1
D: TRBD2

DNA: TGTGCTAGTGGGGGCGACAGGGGTTGGAATGAGCAGTTCTTC
CDR3: CASGGDRGWNEQFF
size: few
V: TRBV12-5
J: TRBJ2-1
D: TRBD1

DNA: TGCGCCAGCAGGGCCAATTCGAACACTGAAGCTTTCTTT
CDR3: CASRANSNTEAFF
size: .
V: TRBV10-1
J: TRBJ1-1
D: .

DNA: TGTGCCAGCAGTTATGGGCAATTGGGGACTTACGAGCAGTACTTC
CDR3: CASSYGQLGTYEQYF
size: .
V: TRBV6-2/TRBV6-3
J: TRBJ2-7
D: .

DNA: TGTGCCAGCAGTTACCCAACAGGGTTCCTCCTCGATAGCAATCAGCCCCAGCATTTT
CDR3: CASSYPTGFLLDSNQPQHF
size: .
V: TRBV6-2/TRBV6-3
J: TRBJ1-5
D: .

DNA: TGTGCCAGCAGCTTAGCGGAGGTTAATGAGCAGTTCTTC
CDR3: CASSLAEVNEQFF
size: .
V: TRBV7-9
J: TRBJ2-1
D: .

DNA: TGTGCCAGCAGCTTAGAGGCGGGGGCGATCGGGGAGCTGTTTTTT
CDR3: CASSLEAGAIGELFF
size: once
V: TRBV7-2
J: TRBJ2-2
D: .

DNA: TGTGCCAGCAGTCCCATTGGGACAGGGAATCAGCCCCAGCATTTT
CDR3: CASSPIGTGNQPQHF
size: .
V: TRBV6-2/TRBV6-3
J: TRBJ1-5
D: TRBD1

DNA: TGTGCCAGCACCGTAAGAGGCCGGTCTATTGGCTACACCTTC
CDR3: CASTVRGRSIGYTF
size: .
V: TRBV5-8
J: TRBJ1-2
D: .

DNA: TGCGCCAGCAGCTCCTTTAGCGGGGGGGCAAGTGAGCAGTACTTC
CDR3: CASSSFSGGASEQYF
size: .
V: TRBV5-1
J: TRBJ2-7
D: TRBD2

DNA: TGTGCCAGCAGGGATTCAGGGGGCGACAACATTCAGTACTTC
CDR3: CASRDSGGDNIQYF
size: .
V: TRBV27
J: TRBJ2-4
D: TRBD1

DNA: TGTGCCAGTAGTGGTGGACTAGTTGGTACGCAGTATTTT
CDR3: CASSGGLVGTQYF
size: .
V: TRBV19
J: TRBJ2-3
D: TRBD2

DNA: TGTGCCAGCAGTCCCTCTGCTCAGTCTGGACTCTACGAGCAGTACTTC
CDR3: CASSPSAQSGLYEQYF
size: .
V: TRBV27
J: TRBJ2-7
D: .

DNA: TGTGCCAGCAGCGTAACCTTTGCGGGGGCCACAGATACGCAGTATTTT
CDR3: CASSVTFAGATDTQYF
size: once
V: TRBV9
J: TRBJ2-3
D: .

DNA: TGTGCCAGCAGCTTGGCCGGTGTCAGGGGGGTGGGGTACAATGAGCAGTTCTTC
CDR3: CASSLAGVRGVGYNEQFF
size: once
V: TRBV5-4
J: TRBJ2-1
D: .

DNA: TGTGCCAGCAGTTTTCGAGGTCGGCAGGGTGGCACTGAAGCTTTCTTT
CDR3: CASSFRGRQGGTEAFF
size: few
V: TRBV27
J: TRBJ1-1
D: .

DNA: TGTGCCAGCAGTTTAATCGGTGTTGGGAGGGAGGATCGGGAGCAGTACTTC
CDR3: CASSLIGVGREDREQYF
size: once
V: TRBV27
J: TRBJ2-7
D: TRBD2

DNA: TGTGCCACCAGCAGAGATCATCCAGACTACGAGCAGTACTTC
CDR3: CATSRDHPDYEQYF
size: .
V: TRBV15
J: TRBJ2-7
D: .

DNA: TGCGCCAGCAGCTCCGGACAGAGCTCCTACAATGAGCAGTTCTTC
CDR3: CASSSGQSSYNEQFF
size: once
V: TRBV5-1
J: TRBJ2-1
D: .

DNA: TGTGCCAGCAGTTTACGCAGCGGGAGGAATACAGATACGCAGTATTTT
CDR3: CASSLRSGRNTDTQYF
size: .
V: TRBV27
J: TRBJ2-3
D: TRBD2

DNA: TGTGCCACCAGCAGAGATTCTAGCGGGAGCTTCGAGACCCAGTACTTC
CDR3: CATSRDSSGSFETQYF
size: .
V: TRBV15
J: TRBJ2-5
D: TRBD2

DNA: TGTGCCAGCAGCCCTAGCGGAGGGTTAGGGGCTTTCTTT
CDR3: CASSPSGGLGAFF
size: .
V: TRBV11-2
J: TRBJ1-1
D: .

DNA: TGTGCCAGCAGTTCCTGGGCCTCCCGCCATCCAGATACGCAGTATTTT
CDR3: CASSSWASRHPDTQYF
size: .
V: TRBV6-5
J: TRBJ2-3
D: .

DNA: TGTGCCAGCAGCTCAACAGGGGCTAACTATGGCTACACCTTC
CDR3: CASSSTGANYGYTF
size: .
V: TRBV7-9
J: TRBJ1-2
D: TRBD1

DNA: TGTGCCAGCAGTTCCCCCGGGACAGGGGGATGGACCCAGTACTTC
CDR3: CASSSPGTGGWTQYF
size: .
V: TRBV27
J: TRBJ2-5
D: TRBD1

DNA: TGTGCCAGCAGCACAGGGCCGTACTCCTACGAGCAGTACTTC
CDR3: CASSTGPYSYEQYF
size: few
V: TRBV6-5
J: TRBJ2-7
D: .